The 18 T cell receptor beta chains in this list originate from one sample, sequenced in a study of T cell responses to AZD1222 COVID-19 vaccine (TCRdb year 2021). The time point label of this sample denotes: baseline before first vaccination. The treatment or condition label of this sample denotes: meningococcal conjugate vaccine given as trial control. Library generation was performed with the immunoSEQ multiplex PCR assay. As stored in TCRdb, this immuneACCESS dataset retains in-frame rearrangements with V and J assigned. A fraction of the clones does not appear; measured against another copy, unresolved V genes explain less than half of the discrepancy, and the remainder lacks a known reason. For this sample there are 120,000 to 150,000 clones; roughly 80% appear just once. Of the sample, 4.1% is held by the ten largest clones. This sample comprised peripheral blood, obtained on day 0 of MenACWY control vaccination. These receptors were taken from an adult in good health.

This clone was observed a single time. The CDR3 loop is CASSHASGGEQYF. CDR3 nucleotide sequence: TGTGCCAGCAGCCATGCCTCCGGGGGCGAGCAGTACTTC. V is TRBV14 and J is TRBJ2-7; perhaps TRBD2 as D (6 bases). This CDR3 is 13 amino acids long. Trimming shortened V by 3 bases and J by 6 bases, and 12 bases separated the two germline ends. CDR1 and CDR2 (germline): SGHDN, FVKESK.

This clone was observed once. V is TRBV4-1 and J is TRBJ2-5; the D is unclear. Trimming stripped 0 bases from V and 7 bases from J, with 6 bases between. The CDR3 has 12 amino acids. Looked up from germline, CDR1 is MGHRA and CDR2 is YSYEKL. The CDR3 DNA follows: TGCGCCAGCAGCCAAGAAGTGGGGACCCAGTACTTC. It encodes CASSQEVGTQYF.

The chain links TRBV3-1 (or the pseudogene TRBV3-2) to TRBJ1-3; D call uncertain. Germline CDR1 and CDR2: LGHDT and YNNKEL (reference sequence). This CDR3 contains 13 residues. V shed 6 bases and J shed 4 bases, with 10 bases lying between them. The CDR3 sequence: CASRSGVGNTIYF. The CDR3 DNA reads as TGTGCCAGCAGGTCCGGGGTCGGAAACACCATATATTTT.

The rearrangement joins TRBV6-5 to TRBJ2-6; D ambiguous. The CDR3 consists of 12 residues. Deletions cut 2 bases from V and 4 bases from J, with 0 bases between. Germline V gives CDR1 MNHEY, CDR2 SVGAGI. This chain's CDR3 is CASSYGANVLTF. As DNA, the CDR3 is TGTGCCAGCAGTTACGGGGCCAACGTCCTGACTTTC.

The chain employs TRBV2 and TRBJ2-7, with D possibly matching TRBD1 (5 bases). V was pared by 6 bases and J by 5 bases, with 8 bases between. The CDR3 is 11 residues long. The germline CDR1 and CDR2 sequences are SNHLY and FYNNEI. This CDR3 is CASRKGDEQYF. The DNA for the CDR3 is TGTGCCAGCAGAAAAGGGGACGAGCAGTACTTC.

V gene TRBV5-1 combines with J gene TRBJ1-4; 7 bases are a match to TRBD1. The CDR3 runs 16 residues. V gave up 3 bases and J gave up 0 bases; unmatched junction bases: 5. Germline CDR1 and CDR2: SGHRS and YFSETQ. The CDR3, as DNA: TGCGCCAGCAGCTCGGGACAGACCGCAACTAATGAAAAACTGTTTTTT. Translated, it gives CASSSGQTATNEKLFF.

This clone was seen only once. As DNA, the CDR3 is TGTGCCAGCAGCTCCGGATCTTTTGGAGAAAAACTGTTTTTT. Protein sequence: CASSSGSFGEKLFF. The chain couples TRBV5-4 to TRBJ1-4, with D uncertain. V lost 3 bases and J 8 bases, leaving 14 bases between the germline ends. The CDR3 runs to 14 residues. Germline CDR1 reads SGHNT; CDR2 reads YYREEE (reference sequence).

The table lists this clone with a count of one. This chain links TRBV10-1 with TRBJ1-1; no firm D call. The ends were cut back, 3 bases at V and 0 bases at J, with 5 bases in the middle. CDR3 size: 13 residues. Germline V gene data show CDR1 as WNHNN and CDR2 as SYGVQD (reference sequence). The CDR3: CASSDGLNTEAFF. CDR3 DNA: TGCGCCAGCAGTGACGGCCTGAACACTGAAGCTTTCTTT.

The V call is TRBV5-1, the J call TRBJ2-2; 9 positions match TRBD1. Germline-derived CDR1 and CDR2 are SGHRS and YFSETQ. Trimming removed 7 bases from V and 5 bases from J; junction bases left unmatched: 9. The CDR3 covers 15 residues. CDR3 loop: CASELGTGRTGELFF. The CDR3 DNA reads TGCGCCAGCGAATTAGGGACAGGGCGGACCGGGGAGCTGTTTTTT.

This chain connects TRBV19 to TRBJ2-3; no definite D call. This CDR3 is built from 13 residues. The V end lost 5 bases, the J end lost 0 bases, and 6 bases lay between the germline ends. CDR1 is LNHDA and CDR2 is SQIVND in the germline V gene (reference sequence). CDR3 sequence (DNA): TGTGCCAGTAGTCCGCCTAGCACAGATACGCAGTATTTT. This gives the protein CASSPPSTDTQYF.

The DNA of the CDR3 is TGTGCCAGCAGGGATCCCAAGGGGGCGAATAACTATGGCTACACCTTC. Protein product: CASRDPKGANNYGYTF. The rearrangement uses TRBV2 and TRBJ1-2, with 7 nucleotides matching TRBD1. The CDR3 contains 16 residues. Germline V gene sequence: CDR1 SNHLY, CDR2 FYNNEI. V was pared by 6 bases and J by 1 base, with 11 bases of the junction left unmatched.

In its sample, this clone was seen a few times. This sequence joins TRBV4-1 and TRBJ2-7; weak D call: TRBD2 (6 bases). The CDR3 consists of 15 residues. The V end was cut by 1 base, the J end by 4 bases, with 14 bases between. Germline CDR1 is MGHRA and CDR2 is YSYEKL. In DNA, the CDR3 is TGCGCCAGCAGCCAAGTGGCGGGGCCACTTTACGAGCAGTACTTC. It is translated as CASSQVAGPLYEQYF.

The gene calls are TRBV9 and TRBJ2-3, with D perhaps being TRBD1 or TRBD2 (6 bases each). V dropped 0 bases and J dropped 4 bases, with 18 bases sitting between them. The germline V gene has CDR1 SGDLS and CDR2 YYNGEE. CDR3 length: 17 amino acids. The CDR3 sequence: CASSVDSGGGRSDTQYF. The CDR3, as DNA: TGTGCCAGCAGCGTAGACTCCGGTGGGGGGCGCTCAGATACGCAGTATTTT.

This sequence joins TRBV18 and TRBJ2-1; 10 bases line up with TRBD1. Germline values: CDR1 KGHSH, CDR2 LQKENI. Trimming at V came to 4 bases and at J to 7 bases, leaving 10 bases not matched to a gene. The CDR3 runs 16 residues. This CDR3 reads CASSRARGQGINEQFF. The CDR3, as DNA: TGTGCCAGCTCACGCGCCAGGGGACAGGGGATTAATGAGCAGTTCTTC. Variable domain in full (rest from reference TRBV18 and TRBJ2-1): NAGVMQNPRHLVRRRGQEARLRCSPMKGHSHVYWYRQLPEEGLKFMVYLQKENIIDESGMPKERFSAEFPKEGPSILRIQQVVRGDSAAYFCASSRARGQGINEQFFGPGTRLTVL.

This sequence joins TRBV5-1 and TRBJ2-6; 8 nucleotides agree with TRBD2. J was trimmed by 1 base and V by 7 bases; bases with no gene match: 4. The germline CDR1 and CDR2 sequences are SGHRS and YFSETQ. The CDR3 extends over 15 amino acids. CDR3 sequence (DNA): TGCGCCAGCGACCCTAGCGGGTCTGGGGCCAACGTCCTGACTTTC. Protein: CASDPSGSGANVLTF.

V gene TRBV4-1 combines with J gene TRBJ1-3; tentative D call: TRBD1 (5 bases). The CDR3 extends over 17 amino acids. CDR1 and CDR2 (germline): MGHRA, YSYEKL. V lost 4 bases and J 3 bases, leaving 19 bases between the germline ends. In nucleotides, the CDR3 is TGCGCCAGCAGCCGCGGGGGGGTCGCCGTGCTTGGAAACACCATATATTTT. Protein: CASSRGGVAVLGNTIYF.

For the CDR3, the DNA is TGTGCCAGCAGTGAAAGGCGGGAATTGGATGGCTACACCTTC. This codes for CASSERRELDGYTF. This rearrangement joins TRBV6-1 to TRBJ1-2; D gene uncertain. The germline V gene has CDR1 MNHNS and CDR2 SASEGT. The CDR3 is made up of 14 amino acids. Trimming left V 2 bases short and J 6 bases short, with 13 bases between.

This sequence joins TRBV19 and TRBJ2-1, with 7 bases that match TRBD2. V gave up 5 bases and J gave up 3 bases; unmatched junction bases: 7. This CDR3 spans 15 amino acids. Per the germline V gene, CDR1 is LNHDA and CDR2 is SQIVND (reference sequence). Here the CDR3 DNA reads TGTGCCAGTAGTTCCTTGGGACTACTCTACAATGAGCAGTTCTTC. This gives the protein CASSSLGLLYNEQFF.